These 6 T cell receptor beta chains came from one sample sequenced in a study of PD-L1 blockade in urothelial cancer. Time point defined: pretreatment peripheral blood. Using immunoSEQ multiplex PCR, the repertoire was profiled, and TCRdb retains in-frame clones only, with some absent. Of fewer than 40,000 clones detected, roughly 90% appear once; the ten largest clones hold approximately 10%. The sample here was PBMCs, taken around atezolizumab (anti-PD-L1) treatment. The receptors here all came from a woman in her sixties or seventies with urothelial cancer.

In this sample, this clone turned up a few times. V is TRBV28 and J is TRBJ2-5, with 7 positions matching TRBD2. This CDR3 has 16 amino acids. The junction had 11 bases not matched to a gene; V was cut back by 2 bases and J by 5 bases. In germline, CDR1 is MDHEN, CDR2 SYDVKM. CDR3 bases: TGTGCCAGCAGTTTAATGGGCGGGAGATGGGGGGAGACCCAGTACTTC. Translating it yields CASSLMGGRWGETQYF.

The chain recombines TRBV30 with TRBJ1-5; D not certain. Germline loops: CDR1 GTSNPN, CDR2 SVGIG (reference sequence). Between the trimmed V and J ends, which lost 5 bases and 7 bases, there was a span of 9 bases. The CDR3 consists of 11 residues. For the CDR3, the DNA is TGTGCCTGGTGGAGCTGCCAGCCCCAGCATTTT. Protein: CAWWSCQPQHF.

The chain has TRBV5-1 and TRBJ2-2, with D maybe TRBD2 (5 bases). The CDR3 totals 14 residues. Trimming cost V 5 bases and J 4 bases, with 12 bases left between them. Germline CDR1 is SGHRS and CDR2 is YFSETQ. Here the CDR3 DNA reads TGCGCCAGCAGTCCCGGACTGATCACCGGGGAGCTGTTTTTT. This gives the protein CASSPGLITGELFF.

V gene TRBV18 combines with J gene TRBJ1-2; 7 bases are shared with TRBD1. Unmatched junction bases numbered 4, after V lost 2 bases and J lost 4 bases. The CDR3 is 14 residues long. From germline, CDR1 is KGHSH and CDR2 LQKENI. In nucleotides, the CDR3 is TGTGCCAGCTCACCAAGCAGGGGGGCCTATGGCTACACCTTC. Amino acid sequence: CASSPSRGAYGYTF.

V and J are TRBV7-9 and TRBJ1-2; D unresolved. V lost 5 bases and J 4 bases, leaving 14 bases between the germline ends. Per germline, CDR1 SEHNR and CDR2 FQNEAQ (reference sequence). The CDR3 is 14 residues long. The CDR3 region is CASSPSGLAYGYTF. The DNA of the CDR3 is TGTGCCAGCAGCCCGTCGGGGTTGGCCTATGGCTACACCTTC.

The J gene is TRBJ1-5, the V gene TRBV7-2; D is ambiguous. CDR3 length equals 15 residues. Per germline, CDR1 SGHTA and CDR2 FQGNSA. The ends were cut back, 5 bases at V and 6 bases at J, with 17 bases in the middle. CDR3 in DNA: TGTGCCAGCAGCCTAACGGGTCTAAAGTCTCAGCCCCAGCATTTT. It is translated as CASSLTGLKSQPQHF.